This TCR beta chain was captured by sequencing in a study of blood T cell repertoires in COVID-19. Study in general: The United States, Italy and Spain provided the acute and convalescent COVID-19 samples. Nucleic acid was either cDNA or gDNA, and it came from T cells, B-cell-depleted T cells, or PBMCs.

Between the trimmed V and J ends, which lost 3 bases and 4 bases, there was a span of 12 bases. CDR3 size: 14 residues. The V gene's germline CDR1 is SNHLY and CDR2 FYNNEI. A Seattle source enrolled patients during active infection and followed them longitudinally. Authors' data handling: Estimated nucleated cell counts came from reference gene primer amplification. The data were produced by immunoSEQ multiplex PCR, yet TCRdb's version contains in-frame clones alone and is incomplete. The V and J calls and clone size are taken from that table; D and trimming were inferred from the DNA. The sample carries roughly 380,000 clones, around 90% recorded once.

This clonotype originated in an older woman with COVID-19, enrolled during active disease. Sequences were obtained from peripheral blood. V gene TRBV2 combines with J gene TRBJ1-1; D is unclear. CDR3 in DNA: TGTGCCAGCAGTGAGGAGATTACGGGCACTGAAGCTTTCTTT. Amino acid sequence: CASSEEITGTEAFF.